The clone carrying this T cell receptor (beta chain) was observed a handful of times. The sample originates from a study of blood T cells in healthy people across ages. Combining a sample-barcoded 5' primer with a J-beta primer mix, a second PCR ran for roughly 6 to 12 cycles. TCRdb processed the 5' RACE reads anew with MiXCR; each CDR3 protein has one entry. The top ten hold 10% to 15% of the sample, which has roughly 800,000 distinct CDR3 sequences, about 34% seen once. This TCR derives from a man between 18 and 35 years old in good health. Source material: blood.

CDR3 nucleotide sequence: TGCAGTGCTAGGACTAGCGGGGTTGGCGGGGAGCTGTTTTTT. Its translation: CSARTSGVGGELFF. The V call is TRBV20-1, the J call TRBJ2-2; 11 positions agree with TRBD2. V lost 3 bases and J lost 7; bases outside the gene matches: 4. The length of the CDR3 is 14 residues. Germline CDR1 is DFQATT and CDR2 is SNEGSKA (reference sequence).